This TCR beta chain was recovered during a study of cytomegalovirus exposure and HLA in healthy donors. With 60 Vbeta and 13 Jbeta primers, the PCR was carried out. Original data processing: Roughly 11 million of the about 80 million unique TCR beta chains counted in a later analysis were shared. Profiled with immunoSEQ multiplex PCR; TCRdb holds only in-frame clones, not every one. V and J calls and clone size are those listed in that table; D and trimming were worked out from the DNA. The sample carries 35,000 to 45,000 clones, roughly 90% recorded once. This CDR3 has 17 residues. Germline-derived CDR1 and CDR2 are MNHEY and SMNVEV (reference sequence). After removal of 4 bases from V and 5 bases from J, the junction contained 11 bases not matched to a gene.

The chain uses TRBV27 and TRBJ2-1, with 10 bases fitting TRBD1. The sequencing input was PBMCs. This clonotype originated in a woman aged 18-29 years in good health and CMV-seronegative. The CDR3 spells CASSSWRDRGPDNEQFF. For the CDR3, the DNA is TGTGCCAGCAGTTCGTGGAGAGACAGGGGGCCCGACAATGAGCAGTTCTTC.